Below, 25 T cell receptor beta chains from the same sample are listed, as sequenced in a study of blood T cell repertoires in COVID-19. TCRdb keeps only in-frame clones here, not all; method: immunoSEQ multiplex PCR. The sample shows 350,000 to 450,000 clones, under 90% of them seen only once. Sequenced: PBMCs or T cells enriched from blood (not recorded which). The origin of the receptors is a woman aged 25 to 39 who had recovered from COVID-19.

This clone came up once. The identical CDR3 is also encoded by other nucleotide sequences in the sample. The J gene is TRBJ1-6, the V gene TRBV14; maybe TRBD1 (6 bases). The CDR3 sequence is 15 residues long. V was shortened by 1 base and J by 7 bases, with 11 bases between the two germline ends. Germline V lookup: CDR1 SGHDN, CDR2 FVKESK. The CDR3: CASSQGGGPNSPLHF. For the CDR3, the DNA is TGTGCCAGCAGCCAAGGCGGGGGCCCCAATTCACCCCTCCACTTT.

The genes are TRBV13 and TRBJ2-1; the match to TRBD2 covers 10 bases. CDR3 length: 14 amino acids. Germline CDR1 PRHDT, CDR2 FYEKMQ (reference sequence). Trimming took 4 bases from V and 9 from J; bases not matched to a gene: 6. For the CDR3, the DNA is TGTGCCAGCAGCTCCAGCGGGAGGGACGTTGAGCAGTTCTTC. Translation gives CASSSSGRDVEQFF.

This rearrangement joins TRBV5-1 to TRBJ1-1, with D possibly matching TRBD1 (5 bases). Germline V gene sequence: CDR1 SGHRS, CDR2 YFSETQ. Between the trimmed V and J ends, which lost 7 bases and 2 bases, there was a span of 12 bases. CDR3 length: 13 amino acids. The CDR3 here is CASRRDRNTEAFF. As DNA, the CDR3 is TGCGCCAGCCGGAGGGACCGCAACACTGAAGCTTTCTTT.

This chain connects TRBV5-1 to TRBJ1-1, with unresolved D. There are 12 residues in the CDR3. Trimming removed 5 bases from V and 4 bases from J, with 9 bases in between. Germline CDR1 reads SGHRS; CDR2 reads YFSETQ. CDR3 in amino acids: CASRSGGTEAFF. The CDR3 DNA reads TGCGCCAGCAGGTCGGGTGGCACTGAAGCTTTCTTT.

DNA for the CDR3: TGCGCCAGCAGCTTGGCCCCAGGCAGCAATCAGCCCCAGCATTTT. Translated, it gives CASSLAPGSNQPQHF. The V gene is TRBV5-1, the J gene TRBJ1-5; D uncertain. CDR1 and CDR2 (germline): SGHRS, YFSETQ. CDR3 length equals 15 residues. V gave up 0 bases and J gave up 1 base, with 8 bases separating them.

This rearrangement joins TRBV19 to TRBJ2-1; 7 positions match TRBD2. In germline, CDR1 is LNHDA, CDR2 SQIVND (reference sequence). V gave up 7 bases and J gave up 2 bases; unmatched junction bases: 5. The CDR3 contains 14 residues. CDR3 sequence reads: CASNGGSPYNEQFF. CDR3 DNA: TGTGCCAGTAACGGCGGGAGTCCCTACAATGAGCAGTTCTTC. The variable domain in full, with the rest retrieved from reference TRBV19 and TRBJ2-1, is DGGITQSPKYLFRKEGQNVTLSCEQNLNHDAMYWYRQDPGQGLRLIYYSQIVNDFQKGDIAEGYSVSREKKESFPLTVTSAQKNPTAFYLCASNGGSPYNEQFFGPGTRLTVL.

This clone showed up just once. The chain is built from TRBV18 and TRBJ2-7, with D uncertain. There are 13 residues in the CDR3. In germline, CDR1 is KGHSH, CDR2 LQKENI. Trimming stripped 3 bases from V and 0 bases from J, with 6 bases between. CDR3 loop: CASSPAGSYEQYF. Written as DNA, the CDR3 is TGTGCCAGCTCACCCGCAGGCTCCTACGAGCAGTACTTC.

CDR3 bases: TGTGCCAGTAGTCTGGACAGATCCTACGAGCAGTACTTC. This encodes CASSLDRSYEQYF. The chain employs TRBV19 and TRBJ2-7, with D possibly matching TRBD1 (6 bases). The CDR3 consists of 13 residues. Germline V lookup: CDR1 LNHDA, CDR2 SQIVND (reference sequence). V lost 5 bases to trimming and J lost 1 base, with 9 bases between them.

The V call is TRBV24-1, the J call TRBJ1-1, with D possibly TRBD1 on 5 matching bases. Looked up from germline, CDR1 is KGHDR and CDR2 is SFDVKD. The length of the CDR3 is 13 residues. Trimming removed 1 base from V and 7 bases from J, with 9 bases in between. The CDR3 coding sequence is TGTGCCACCAGTGATTTATCCGGGGGTGAAGCTTTCTTT. Protein sequence: CATSDLSGGEAFF.

The J gene is TRBJ2-5, the V gene TRBV7-2, with D tentatively TRBD2 (7 bases). Trimming removed 1 base from V and 4 bases from J, with 10 bases in between. The length of the CDR3 is 14 residues. The germline gives CDR1 SGHTA, CDR2 FQGNSA. CDR3 in amino acids: CASSLEGGLETQYF. Here the CDR3 DNA reads TGTGCCAGCAGCTTAGAGGGGGGGTTAGAGACCCAGTACTTC.

This clone was seen a few times. The chain joins TRBV5-4 to TRBJ1-5; weak D call: TRBD1 (5 bases). The V and J ends lost 0 bases and 6 bases respectively, with 10 bases between them. The germline gives CDR1 SGHNT, CDR2 YYREEE (reference sequence). The CDR3 is made up of 14 amino acids. The chain's CDR3 is CASSLGGDLQPQHF. The CDR3 nucleotides read TGTGCCAGCAGCTTGGGGGGGGATCTTCAGCCCCAGCATTTT.

The V gene is TRBV19, the J gene TRBJ1-2; TRBD1 matches at 7 bases. The CDR3 contains 16 residues. J was trimmed by 6 bases and V by 4 bases; bases with no gene match: 14. Germline values: CDR1 LNHDA, CDR2 SQIVND (reference sequence). DNA for the CDR3: TGTGCCAGTAGTACGTTAAATACAGGGGCTCGGGATGGCTACACCTTC. Protein: CASSTLNTGARDGYTF.

The chain joins TRBV2 to TRBJ2-7; 16 positions match TRBD2. The germline V gene encodes CDR1 SNHLY and CDR2 FYNNEI. Trimming cost V 6 bases and J 9 bases; bases outside gene matches: 14. The CDR3 covers 17 residues. The CDR3 loop is CASSPGRGGTSGRGQYF. Here the CDR3 DNA reads TGTGCCAGCAGCCCCGGACGGGGGGGGACTAGCGGGAGGGGGCAGTACTTC.

The gene calls are TRBV6-5 and TRBJ2-1; TRBD2 matches 9 bases. There are 14 residues in the CDR3. Germline CDR1 MNHEY, CDR2 SVGAGI. J gave up 3 bases and V 6 bases, and 3 bases lay outside the gene matches. The CDR3 DNA reads as TGTGCCAGCAGCTATAGCGGGAGCTACAATGAGCAGTTCTTC. This gives the protein CASSYSGSYNEQFF.

The chain joins TRBV9 to TRBJ1-5; D gene unclear. V was shortened by 4 bases and J by 4 bases, with 9 bases between the two germline ends. The germline gives CDR1 SGDLS, CDR2 YYNGEE. CDR3 size: 13 residues. The CDR3 reads CASSRALNQPQHF. CDR3 coding DNA: TGTGCCAGCAGCAGAGCCCTAAATCAGCCCCAGCATTTT.

This rearrangement joins TRBV16 to TRBJ1-1; possibly TRBD1 for D (5 bases). The CDR3 has 12 residues. Deletions cut 1 base from V and 6 bases from J, with 6 bases between. From germline, CDR1 is KGHSY and CDR2 FQNENV. The CDR3 protein is CASSQWTPEAFF. The CDR3 bases are TGTGCCAGCAGCCAATGGACACCTGAAGCTTTCTTT.

This clone was picked up one time. The gene calls are TRBV2 and TRBJ2-7; perhaps TRBD1 as D (5 bases). The CDR3 runs to 12 residues. V was shortened by 5 bases and J by 4 bases, with 9 bases between the two germline ends. Germline V gives CDR1 SNHLY, CDR2 FYNNEI. In DNA form, the CDR3 reads TGTGCCAGCAGTATGACAGTGTACGAGCAGTACTTC. Its protein product is CASSMTVYEQYF.

V is TRBV7-2 and J is TRBJ1-6; D is unresolved. This CDR3 has 16 amino acids. Germline V gene lookup returns CDR1 SGHTA and CDR2 FQGNSA. V was cut by 5 bases and J by 0 bases, with 11 bases left in between. The CDR3 DNA sequence: TGTGCCAGCAGCCCTGAGAGGAGCTCCTATAATTCACCCCTCCACTTT. As protein: CASSPERSSYNSPLHF.

The J gene is TRBJ2-7, the V gene TRBV10-3; the match to TRBD2 covers 12 bases. The CDR3 is made up of 15 amino acids. With V trimmed by 6 bases and J by 3 bases, 6 bases remained unmatched. Germline CDR1 reads ENHRY; CDR2 reads SYGVKD. The CDR3: CAISATSGSFYEQYF. The CDR3 coding sequence is TGTGCCATCAGCGCGACTAGCGGGAGTTTCTACGAGCAGTACTTC.

The chain links TRBV10-3 to TRBJ2-1; 14 bases match TRBD2. The V gene's germline CDR1 is ENHRY and CDR2 SYGVKD. J gave up 6 bases and V 7 bases, and 5 bases lay outside the gene matches. This CDR3 has 15 amino acids. The CDR3 coding sequence is TGTGCCATCACCGAGACTAGCGGGAGGGCCAATGAGCAGTTCTTC. Translation gives CAITETSGRANEQFF.

The chain links TRBV19 to TRBJ1-4; possibly TRBD1 for D (6 bases). The V end was cut by 1 base, the J end by 5 bases, with 14 bases between. The V gene's germline CDR1 is LNHDA and CDR2 SQIVND (reference sequence). The CDR3 spans 16 residues. The CDR3 DNA reads TGTGCCAGTAGTATAGCTACGGGACAAATAAATGAAAAACTGTTTTTT. It codes for CASSIATGQINEKLFF.

This clone came up once. The V gene is TRBV7-2, the J gene TRBJ2-7; D is undetermined. CDR1 is SGHTA, CDR2 FQGNSA, per germline. The CDR3 has 13 residues. Trimming pared 1 base from V and 5 bases from J, leaving 9 bases between. The CDR3 DNA follows: TGTGCCAGCAGCTTAGTCTCCCTAAACGAGCAGTACTTC. It yields the protein CASSLVSLNEQYF. The full variable domain, its missing parts supplied by reference TRBV7-2 and TRBJ2-7, is GAGVSQSPSNKVTEKGKDVELRCDPISGHTALYWYRQSLGQGLEFLIYFQGNSAPDKSGLPSDRFSAERTGGSVSTLTIQRTQQEDSAVYLCASSLVSLNEQYFGPGTRLTVT.

This sequence joins TRBV2 and TRBJ1-1; 11 bases align to TRBD1. In germline, CDR1 is SNHLY, CDR2 FYNNEI. After removal of 6 bases from V and 0 bases from J, the junction contained 3 bases not matched to a gene. There are 15 residues in the CDR3. CDR3 nucleotide sequence: TGTGCCAGCAGGCGGGACAGGGGGTTGAACACTGAAGCTTTCTTT. This codes for CASRRDRGLNTEAFF.

The V gene is TRBV30, the J gene TRBJ2-1; tentatively, D is TRBD1 (5 bases). V was pared by 5 bases and J by 3 bases, with 11 bases between. The germline gives CDR1 GTSNPN, CDR2 SVGIG (reference sequence). The CDR3 totals 13 residues. The CDR3 DNA sequence: TGTGCCTGGGGCGACAGAGGCTACAATGAGCAGTTCTTC. Residues: CAWGDRGYNEQFF.

This clone showed up just a few times. The chain couples TRBV5-1 to TRBJ2-7, with 10 bases that match TRBD1. J was trimmed by 3 bases and V by 0 bases; bases with no gene match: 6. Germline V gives CDR1 SGHRS, CDR2 YFSETQ. CDR3 size: 16 residues. The CDR3 DNA reads as TGCGCCAGCAGCTTGGCCACGGGACAGGGGCTCTACGAGCAGTACTTC. This gives the protein CASSLATGQGLYEQYF.